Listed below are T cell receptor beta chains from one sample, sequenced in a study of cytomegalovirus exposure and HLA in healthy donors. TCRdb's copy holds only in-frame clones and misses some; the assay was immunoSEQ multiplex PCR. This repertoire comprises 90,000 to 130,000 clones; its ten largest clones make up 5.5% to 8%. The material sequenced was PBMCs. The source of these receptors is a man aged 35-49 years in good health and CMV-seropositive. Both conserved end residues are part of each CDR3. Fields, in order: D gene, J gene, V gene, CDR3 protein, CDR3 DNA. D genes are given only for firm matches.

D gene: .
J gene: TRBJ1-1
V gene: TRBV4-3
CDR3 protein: CASSLARNTEAFF
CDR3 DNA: TGCGCCAGCAGCCTCGCCAGGAACACTGAAGCTTTCTTT

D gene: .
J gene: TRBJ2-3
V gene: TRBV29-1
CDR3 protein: CSGRTDWGTQYF
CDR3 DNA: TGCAGCGGGAGGACGGACTGGGGTACGCAGTATTTT

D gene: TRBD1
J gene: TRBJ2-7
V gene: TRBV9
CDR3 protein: CASSPRTGLGEQYF
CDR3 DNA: TGTGCCAGCAGCCCAAGGACAGGGCTGGGCGAGCAGTACTTC

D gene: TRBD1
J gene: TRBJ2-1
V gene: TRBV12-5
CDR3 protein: CASGLVQGHLGNEQFF
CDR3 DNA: TGTGCTAGTGGTTTGGTACAGGGGCACCTGGGGAATGAGCAGTTCTTC

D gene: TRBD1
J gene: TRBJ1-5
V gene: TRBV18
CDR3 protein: CASSPDRGGRQPQHF
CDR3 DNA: TGTGCCAGCTCACCGGACAGGGGTGGACGGCAGCCCCAGCATTTT

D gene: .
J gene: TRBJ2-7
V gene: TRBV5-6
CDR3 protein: CASSLGPTVYEQYF
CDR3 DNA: TGTGCCAGCAGCTTGGGACCGACAGTTTACGAGCAGTACTTC

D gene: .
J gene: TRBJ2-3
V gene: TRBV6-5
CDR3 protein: CASSLMGDTQYF
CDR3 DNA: TGTGCCAGCAGTTTAATGGGCGATACGCAGTATTTT

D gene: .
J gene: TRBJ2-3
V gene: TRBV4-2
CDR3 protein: CASSQDQDFTDTQYF
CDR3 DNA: TGTGCCAGCAGCCAAGATCAGGACTTCACAGATACGCAGTATTTT

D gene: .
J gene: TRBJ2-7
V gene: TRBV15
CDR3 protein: CATSGGPLRYEQYF
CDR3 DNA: TGTGCCACCAGCGGAGGACCCCTCAGGTACGAGCAGTACTTC

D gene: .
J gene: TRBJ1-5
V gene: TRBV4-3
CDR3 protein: CASSQDLGGGYSNRPQHF
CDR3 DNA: TGCGCCAGCAGCCAAGATCTGGGGGGAGGGTATAGCAATCGGCCCCAGCATTTT

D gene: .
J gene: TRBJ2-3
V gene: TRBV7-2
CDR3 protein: CASSFVAGRTDTQYF
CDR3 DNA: TGTGCCAGCAGCTTTGTGGCGGGGCGCACAGATACGCAGTATTTT

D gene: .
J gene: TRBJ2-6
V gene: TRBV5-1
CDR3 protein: CASSQEGGANVLTF
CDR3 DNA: TGCGCCAGCAGCCAGGAGGGTGGGGCCAACGTCCTGACTTTC

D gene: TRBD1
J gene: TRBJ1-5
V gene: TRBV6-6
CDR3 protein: CASSPIGQGGDQPQHF
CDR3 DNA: TGTGCCAGCAGCCCCATAGGACAGGGGGGCGATCAGCCCCAGCATTTT

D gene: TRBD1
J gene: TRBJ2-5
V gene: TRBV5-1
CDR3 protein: CASSLDRGRETQYF
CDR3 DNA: TGCGCCAGCAGCTTGGACAGGGGACGAGAGACCCAGTACTTC

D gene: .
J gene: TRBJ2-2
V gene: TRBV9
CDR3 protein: CASSVELRGTGELFF
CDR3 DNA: TGTGCCAGCAGCGTAGAGTTGCGTGGCACCGGGGAGCTGTTTTTT

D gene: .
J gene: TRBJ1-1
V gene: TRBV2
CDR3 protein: CASRDRGTSNTEAFF
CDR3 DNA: TGTGCCAGCAGGGACCGCGGGACGTCGAACACTGAAGCTTTCTTT

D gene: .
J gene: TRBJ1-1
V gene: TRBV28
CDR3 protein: CASRNSMNTEAFF
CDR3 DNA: TGTGCCAGCAGGAACAGCATGAACACTGAAGCTTTCTTT

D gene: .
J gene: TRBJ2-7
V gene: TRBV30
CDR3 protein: CAWRGHSKYEQYF
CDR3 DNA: TGTGCCTGGAGGGGACACTCAAAGTACGAGCAGTACTTC

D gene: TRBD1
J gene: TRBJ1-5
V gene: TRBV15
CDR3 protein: CATSEDRADQPQHF
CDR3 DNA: TGTGCCACTTCGGAGGACAGGGCGGATCAGCCCCAGCATTTT

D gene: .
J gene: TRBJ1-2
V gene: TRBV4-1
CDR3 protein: CASSTPRLTGGYTF
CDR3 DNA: TGCGCCAGCAGCACACCAAGGCTGACGGGTGGCTACACCTTC

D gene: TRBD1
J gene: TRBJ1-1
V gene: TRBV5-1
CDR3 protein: CASSLQGTNTEAFF
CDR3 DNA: TGCGCCAGCAGCCTACAGGGGACGAACACTGAAGCTTTCTTT

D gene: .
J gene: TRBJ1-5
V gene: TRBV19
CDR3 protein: CASRGQGSQPQHF
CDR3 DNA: TGTGCCAGTAGAGGTCAGGGAAGCCAGCCCCAGCATTTT

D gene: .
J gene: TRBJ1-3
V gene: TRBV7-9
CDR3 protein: CASSFTGSGNTIYF
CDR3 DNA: TGTGCCAGCAGCTTCACGGGCTCTGGAAACACCATATATTTT

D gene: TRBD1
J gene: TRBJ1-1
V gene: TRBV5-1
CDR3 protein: CASSLGGTGNTEAFF
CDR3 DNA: TGCGCCAGCAGCTTGGGAGGGACAGGGAACACTGAAGCTTTCTTT

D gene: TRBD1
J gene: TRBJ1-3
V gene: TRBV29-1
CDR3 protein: CSVRAGGRNTIYF
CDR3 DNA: TGCAGCGTTCGGGCAGGGGGCAGAAACACCATATATTTT

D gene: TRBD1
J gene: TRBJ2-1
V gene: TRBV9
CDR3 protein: CASSVGTGGVYNEQFF
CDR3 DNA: TGTGCCAGCAGCGTAGGGACAGGGGGCGTCTACAATGAGCAGTTCTTC

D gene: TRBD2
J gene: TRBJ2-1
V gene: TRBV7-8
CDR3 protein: CASSLGLAGAVEQFF
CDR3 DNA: TGTGCCAGCAGCCTTGGACTAGCGGGAGCGGTTGAGCAGTTCTTC

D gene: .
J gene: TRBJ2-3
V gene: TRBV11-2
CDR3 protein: CASSQTRLISTDTQYF
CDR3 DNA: TGTGCCAGCAGTCAAACAAGACTGATTAGCACAGATACGCAGTATTTT

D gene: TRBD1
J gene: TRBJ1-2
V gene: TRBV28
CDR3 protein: CASSSQGADYGYTF
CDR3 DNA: TGTGCCAGCAGTTCTCAGGGGGCCGACTATGGCTACACCTTC

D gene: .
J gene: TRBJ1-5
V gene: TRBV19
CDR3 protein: CASSIVAGPSNQPQHF
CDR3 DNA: TGTGCCAGTAGTATAGTAGCAGGGCCTAGCAATCAGCCCCAGCATTTT

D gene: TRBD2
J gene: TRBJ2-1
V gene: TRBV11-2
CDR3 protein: CASSLGTSGPYYNEQFF
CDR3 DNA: TGTGCCAGCAGCCTGGGGACTAGCGGCCCTTACTACAATGAGCAGTTCTTC

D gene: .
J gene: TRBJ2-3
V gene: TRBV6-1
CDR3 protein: CASSGAGKNTDTQYF
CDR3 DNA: TGTGCCAGCAGTGGGGCAGGGAAAAACACAGATACGCAGTATTTT

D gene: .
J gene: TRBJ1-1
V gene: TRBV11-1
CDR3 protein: CASSLGQGNTEAFF
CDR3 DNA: TGTGCCAGCAGCTTAGGACAAGGGAACACTGAAGCTTTCTTT

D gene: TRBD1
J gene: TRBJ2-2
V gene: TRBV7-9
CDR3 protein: CASSLEWNRGRTGELFF
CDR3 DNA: TGTGCCAGCAGCTTAGAGTGGAACAGGGGGCGGACCGGGGAGCTGTTTTTT

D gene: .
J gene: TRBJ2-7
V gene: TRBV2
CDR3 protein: CASSEGARSYEQYF
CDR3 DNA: TGTGCCAGCAGTGAAGGGGCTCGATCCTACGAGCAGTACTTC

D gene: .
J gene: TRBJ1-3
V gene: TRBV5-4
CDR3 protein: CASSYKRDTIYF
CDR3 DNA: TGTGCCAGCAGCTACAAGAGGGACACCATATATTTT

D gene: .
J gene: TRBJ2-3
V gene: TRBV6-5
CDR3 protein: CASQQVTDTQYF
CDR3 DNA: TGTGCCAGCCAGCAGGTCACAGATACGCAGTATTTT

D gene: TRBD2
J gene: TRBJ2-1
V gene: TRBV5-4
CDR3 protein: CASSSGTSRNEQFF
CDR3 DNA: TGTGCCAGCAGCTCAGGGACTAGCCGCAATGAGCAGTTCTTC

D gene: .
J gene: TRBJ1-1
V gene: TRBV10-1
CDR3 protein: CASSENSGTEAFF
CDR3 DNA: TGCGCCAGCAGTGAGAACTCGGGCACTGAAGCTTTCTTT

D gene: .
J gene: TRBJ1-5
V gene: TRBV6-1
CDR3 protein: CASSERGYGNQPQHF
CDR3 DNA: TGTGCCAGCAGTGAACGGGGTTACGGCAATCAGCCCCAGCATTTT

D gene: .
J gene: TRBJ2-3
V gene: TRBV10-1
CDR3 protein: CASSAPGSNTQYF
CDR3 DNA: TGCGCCAGCAGTGCCCCAGGCAGTAATACGCAGTATTTT

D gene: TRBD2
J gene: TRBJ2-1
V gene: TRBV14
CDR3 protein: CASSQRSGGYYNEQFF
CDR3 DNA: TGTGCCAGCAGCCAAAGATCCGGGGGGTACTACAATGAGCAGTTCTTC

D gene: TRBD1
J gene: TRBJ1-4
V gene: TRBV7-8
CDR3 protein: CASSFGQGRGEKLFF
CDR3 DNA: TGTGCCAGCAGCTTCGGACAGGGCCGTGGAGAAAAACTGTTTTTT

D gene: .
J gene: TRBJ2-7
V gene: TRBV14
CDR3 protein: CASSLSGSEQYF
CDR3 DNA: TGTGCCAGCAGCCTTTCAGGGTCCGAGCAGTACTTC

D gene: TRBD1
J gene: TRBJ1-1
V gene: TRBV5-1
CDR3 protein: CASRPGQGVLLNTEAFF
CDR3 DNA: TGCGCCAGCAGACCGGGACAGGGCGTTCTCCTCAACACTGAAGCTTTCTTT

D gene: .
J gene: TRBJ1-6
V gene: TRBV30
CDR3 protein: CAWKPMGGSPLHF
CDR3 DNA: TGTGCCTGGAAGCCTATGGGGGGGTCACCCCTCCACTTT

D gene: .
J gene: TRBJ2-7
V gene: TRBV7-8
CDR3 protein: CASSSPTGESYEQYF
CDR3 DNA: TGTGCCAGCAGCTCACCGACGGGTGAGAGCTACGAGCAGTACTTC

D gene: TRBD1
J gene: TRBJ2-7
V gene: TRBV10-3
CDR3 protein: CAISGSGGPYEQYF
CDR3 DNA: TGTGCCATCAGTGGTTCAGGGGGCCCCTACGAGCAGTACTTC

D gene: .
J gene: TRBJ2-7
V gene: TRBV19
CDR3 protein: CASSIESSTRGPLMEQYF
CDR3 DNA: TGTGCCAGTAGTATTGAGTCCTCGACCAGGGGCCCCTTGATGGAGCAGTACTTC

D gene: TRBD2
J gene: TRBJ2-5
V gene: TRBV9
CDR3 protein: CASSSRLAGGQETQYF
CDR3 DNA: TGTGCCAGCAGCTCCAGACTAGCGGGAGGCCAAGAGACCCAGTACTTC

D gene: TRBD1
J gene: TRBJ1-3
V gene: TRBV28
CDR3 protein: CASSWGQGLSGNTIYF
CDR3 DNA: TGTGCCAGCAGTTGGGGACAGGGGCTATCTGGAAACACCATATATTTT

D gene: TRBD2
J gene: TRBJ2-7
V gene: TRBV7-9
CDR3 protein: CASSSGVAGVTYEQYF
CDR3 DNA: TGTGCCAGCAGCTCTGGGGTGGCGGGAGTGACCTACGAGCAGTACTTC

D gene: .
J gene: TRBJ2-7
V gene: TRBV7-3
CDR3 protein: CASSLTATGSYEQYF
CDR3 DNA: TGTGCCAGCAGCTTAACGGCTACAGGCTCCTACGAGCAGTACTTC

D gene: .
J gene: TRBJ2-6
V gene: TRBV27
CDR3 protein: CASSLSYRGALSGANVLTF
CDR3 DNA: TGTGCCAGCAGTTTATCGTATCGCGGGGCCCTATCTGGGGCCAACGTCCTGACTTTC

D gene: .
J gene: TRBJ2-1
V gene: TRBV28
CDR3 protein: CASSLAGLVNEQFF
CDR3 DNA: TGTGCCAGCAGTTTGGCAGGGTTGGTAAATGAGCAGTTCTTC

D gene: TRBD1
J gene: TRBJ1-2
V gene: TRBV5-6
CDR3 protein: CASSSGTDYGYTF
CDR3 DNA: TGTGCCAGCAGCTCCGGGACAGACTATGGCTACACCTTC

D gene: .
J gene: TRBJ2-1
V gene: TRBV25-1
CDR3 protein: CASSEFRSSAKNEQFF
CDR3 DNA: TGTGCCAGCAGTGAATTTAGGTCTAGCGCCAAGAATGAGCAGTTCTTC